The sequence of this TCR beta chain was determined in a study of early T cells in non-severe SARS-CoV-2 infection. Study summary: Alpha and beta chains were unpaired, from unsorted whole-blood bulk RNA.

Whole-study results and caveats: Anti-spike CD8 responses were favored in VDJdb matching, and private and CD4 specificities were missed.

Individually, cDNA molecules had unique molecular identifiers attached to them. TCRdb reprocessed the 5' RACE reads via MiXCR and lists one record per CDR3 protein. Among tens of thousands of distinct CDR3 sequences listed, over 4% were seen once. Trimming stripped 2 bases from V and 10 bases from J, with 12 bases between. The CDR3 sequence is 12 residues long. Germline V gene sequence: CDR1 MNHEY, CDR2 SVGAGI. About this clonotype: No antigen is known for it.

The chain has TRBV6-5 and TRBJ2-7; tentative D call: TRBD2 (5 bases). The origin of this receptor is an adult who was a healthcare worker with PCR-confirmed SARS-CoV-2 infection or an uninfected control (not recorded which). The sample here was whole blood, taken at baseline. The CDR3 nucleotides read TGTGCCAGCAGTTACCATAACGGGAACCAGTACTTC. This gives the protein CASSYHNGNQYF.